The 25 T cell receptor beta chains below were found in one sample sequenced in a study of regulatory T cells in long-lasting Graves disease. The authors built TCR beta libraries using iRepertoire HTBI primers and Arm-PCR of CDR3 regions. TCRdb itself ran the multiplex PCR reads through MiXCR, one entry per CDR3 protein. The table includes fewer than 550,000 distinct CDR3 sequences, roughly 16% detected once. Time point defined: newly diagnosed GD, antithyroid drugs for less than 3 months. Following extraction of RNA from PBMCs, that RNA was used to make the TCR library. This sample was also put to use in a study of T cells in Graves' hyperthyroidism and ophthalmopathy.

Sample: peripheral blood mononuclear cells (PBMCs), taken at new diagnosis, from a patient treated with antithyroid drugs. Receptors were obtained from a middle-aged woman with Graves disease.

This clonotype was detected once. One base away lies a much larger clone, so this may be a sequencing read error. The J gene is TRBJ2-7, the V gene TRBV7-9; maybe TRBD2 (5 bases). The CDR3 is 15 residues long. CDR1 SEHNR and CDR2 FQNEAQ come from the germline V gene (reference sequence). Trimming cost V 5 bases and J 2 bases, with 16 bases left between them. The CDR3 DNA follows: TGTGCCAGCAGCCCTTCATCCGGGAATACCTACGAGCAGTACTTC. It encodes CASSPSSGNTYEQYF.

This clonotype was seen many times. V is TRBV30 and J is TRBJ2-7; no firm D call. CDR1 GTSNPN and CDR2 SVGIG come from the germline V gene (reference sequence). The ends were cut back, 1 base at V and 1 base at J, with 11 bases in the middle. The CDR3 covers 14 residues. The CDR3 protein is CAWSAGGSSYEQYF. In DNA, the CDR3 is TGTGCCTGGAGTGCCGGCGGATCGTCCTACGAGCAGTACTTC. Filled out from reference TRBV30 and TRBJ2-7, the complete variable domain reads SQTIHQWPATLVQPVGSPLSLECTVEGTSNPNLYWYRQAAGRGLQLLFYSVGIGQISSEVPQNLSASRPQDRQFILSSKKLLLSDSGFYLCAWSAGGSSYEQYFGPGTRLTVT.

This chain uses TRBV12-3 or TRBV12-4 with TRBJ2-1; TRBD2 matches 8 bases. This CDR3 contains 15 residues. The J segment lost 5 bases and the V segment lost 6 bases, leaving 9 bases of the junction unmatched. CDR3 coding DNA: TGTGCCAGCAGACAAAGCGGGGGCCGAGACAATGAGCAGTTCTTC. Translating it yields CASRQSGGRDNEQFF.

This clonotype was counted many times. This chain connects TRBV6-1 to TRBJ1-5; a possible D gene is TRBD1 (5 bases). Germline CDR1 MNHNS, CDR2 SASEGT. The CDR3 covers 17 residues. V gave up 6 bases and J gave up 1 base, with 19 bases separating them. DNA of the CDR3: TGTGCCAGCAGCCCTGATCATGGGGGAGTCAGCAATCAGCCCCAGCATTTT. Translating gives CASSPDHGGVSNQPQHF.

This clonotype was seen at least ten times. The rearrangement links TRBV7-2 to TRBJ2-7; D is tentatively TRBD1 or TRBD2 (6 bases each). CDR1 SGHTA and CDR2 FQGNSA come from the germline V gene. The length of the CDR3 is 15 residues. Deletions cut 3 bases from V and 2 bases from J, with 14 bases between. In nucleotides, the CDR3 is TGTGCCAGCAGCTTGGAGGGGGTTCGTACCTACGAGCAGTACTTC. As protein: CASSLEGVRTYEQYF.

This clonotype was counted a few times. The chain joins TRBV20-1 to TRBJ1-5, with D unresolved. V lost 3 bases, J lost 3 bases, and 12 bases lay in between. Germline CDR1 and CDR2: DFQATT and SNEGSKA (reference sequence). The CDR3 runs 14 residues. Here the CDR3 DNA reads TGCAGTGCTAGTCCCGGGGTGTTCAATCAGCCCCAGCATTTT. Protein sequence: CSASPGVFNQPQHF.

The chain has TRBV7-9 and TRBJ1-6; D remains unclear. Germline values: CDR1 SEHNR, CDR2 FQNEAQ (reference sequence). The CDR3 has 14 residues. V dropped 1 base and J dropped 5 bases, with 6 bases sitting between them. The CDR3 nucleotides are TGTGCCAGCAGCTTAGAAATAGATAATTCACCCCTCCACTTT. This translates into CASSLEIDNSPLHF.

The V gene is TRBV12-5, the J gene TRBJ1-2; 9 nucleotides align to TRBD1. CDR1 LGHNT and CDR2 FRNRAP come from the germline V gene. V lost 5 bases, J lost 8 bases, and 6 bases stayed unmatched. This CDR3 has 13 residues. Written as DNA, the CDR3 is TGTGCTAGTGGTCCACGGACAGGGGTGGGCTACACCTTC. It codes for CASGPRTGVGYTF.

This clonotype has just a few counts. The gene calls are TRBV7-3 and TRBJ2-6; D is uncertain. Trimming left V 2 bases short and J 1 base short, with 15 bases between. The CDR3 extends over 18 amino acids. Germline V gene data show CDR1 as SGHTA and CDR2 as FQGTGA. As DNA, the CDR3 is TGTGCCAGCAGCTTATTTCCCCACCCGCGATCTGGGGCCAACGTCCTGACTTTC. Residues: CASSLFPHPRSGANVLTF.

This clonotype was counted at least ten times. J is TRBJ1-1 and V is TRBV12-3 or TRBV12-4; D is unresolved. This CDR3 contains 14 residues. Trimming took off 5 bases at V and 4 bases at J, with 14 bases between the two ends. The chain's CDR3 is CASSATLQATEAFF. Here the CDR3 DNA reads TGTGCCAGCAGTGCTACTCTCCAGGCCACTGAAGCTTTCTTT.

In this sample, this clonotype turned up many times. The chain joins TRBV7-9 to TRBJ2-4, with D possibly TRBD1 on 5 matching bases. Trimming cost V 4 bases and J 0 bases, with 13 bases left between them. The CDR3 sequence is 16 residues long. Germline values: CDR1 SEHNR, CDR2 FQNEAQ (reference sequence). CDR3 protein: CASSSQGAIAKNIQYF. The CDR3 coding sequence is TGTGCCAGCAGCTCACAAGGGGCCATAGCCAAAAACATTCAGTACTTC.

This clonotype was seen a single time. A read error may be the cause here, since a much bigger clone is one base away. V usage is TRBV11-3 and J usage is TRBJ2-7; 10 nucleotides align to TRBD1. CDR3 size: 16 residues. Germline-derived CDR1 and CDR2 are SGHNT and YENEEA. CDR3 sequence reads: CASSSGQGPLVYEPYF. The CDR3 DNA reads as TGTGCCAGCAGTTCGGGACAGGGGCCTCTAGTCTACGAGCCGTACTTC. The entire variable domain, with the rest obtained from reference TRBV11-3 and TRBJ2-7, is as follows: EAGVVQSPRYKIIEKKQPVAFWCNPISGHNTLYWYLQNLGQGPELLIRYENEEAVDDSQLPKDRFSAERLKGVDSTLKIQPAELGDSAVYLCASSSGQGPLVYEPYFGPGTRLTVT.

The sample holds a few counts of this clonotype. The V and J genes are TRBV5-8 and TRBJ2-7; 9 nucleotides align to TRBD1. From germline, CDR1 is SGHTS and CDR2 YDEGEE. With 3 bases clipped from V and 9 bases from J, the junction kept 13 bases outside the gene matches. The CDR3 sequence is 15 residues long. CDR3 residues: CASSSSGTGTFSQYF. DNA for the CDR3: TGTGCCAGCAGCTCGTCAGGGACAGGGACCTTTTCGCAGTACTTC.

This clonotype came up a few times. This chain links TRBV4-1 with TRBJ2-7, with 10 bases matching TRBD1. The germline gives CDR1 MGHRA, CDR2 YSYEKL. Trimming cost V 6 bases and J 1 base; bases outside gene matches: 6. This CDR3 region has 15 residues. The CDR3 is CASRPGTGDSYEQYF. The CDR3 coding sequence is TGCGCCAGCAGACCCGGGACAGGGGATTCCTACGAGCAGTACTTC.

The chain combines TRBV7-9 with TRBJ1-4; D not certain. Between the trimmed V and J ends, which lost 1 base and 5 bases, there was a span of 11 bases. Germline assignment: CDR1 SEHNR and CDR2 FQNEAQ (reference sequence). The CDR3 sequence is 15 residues long. The CDR3 nucleotides are TGTGCCAGCAGCTTAGGTCGAGAAGGGAATGAAAAACTGTTTTTT. Protein sequence: CASSLGREGNEKLFF.

This clonotype was found a few times. The rearrangement links TRBV4-1 to TRBJ2-7; 10 nucleotides match TRBD2. Per the germline V gene, CDR1 is MGHRA and CDR2 is YSYEKL. The CDR3 is 17 residues long. Losses at the gene ends were 1 base for V and 11 bases for J; bases not matched to a gene: 17. This CDR3 is CASSQGPLGLSGGAKYF. Here the CDR3 DNA reads TGCGCCAGCAGCCAAGGCCCCCTGGGTTTAAGCGGGGGGGCGAAGTACTTC.

The table lists this clonotype with a few counts. The rearrangement links TRBV6-1 to TRBJ1-1; no clear D gene. Looked up from germline, CDR1 is MNHNS and CDR2 is SASEGT. The CDR3 is 13 residues long. V dropped 4 bases and J dropped 1 base, with 7 bases sitting between them. The CDR3, as DNA: TGTGCCAGCAGTGTAGAGTGGAACACTGAAGCTTTCTTT. Translation: CASSVEWNTEAFF.

This clonotype appeared many times. The V gene is TRBV6-1, the J gene TRBJ2-7; D unclear. Germline V gene sequence: CDR1 MNHNS, CDR2 SASEGT. The length of the CDR3 is 13 residues. Trimming pared 3 bases from V and 6 bases from J, leaving 12 bases between. CDR3 nucleotides: TGTGCCAGCAGTGATGGGGTATTGGTCGAGCAGTACTTC. Translating gives CASSDGVLVEQYF.

This clonotype was seen a handful of times. The chain links TRBV7-9 to TRBJ1-1; unclear D gene. This CDR3 spans 14 amino acids. Germline V gives CDR1 SEHNR, CDR2 FQNEAQ (reference sequence). Trimming pared 1 base from V and 0 bases from J, leaving 6 bases between. The CDR3 region has the DNA TGTGCCAGCAGCTTAGGGCTTGTGAACACTGAAGCTTTCTTT. Its protein product is CASSLGLVNTEAFF.

Notes on this clonotype: A read error is possible here, since a much larger clone lies one base away. The CDR3 protein is CASSRERGNYGYTF. In DNA form, the CDR3 reads TGTGCCAGCAGCCGAGAACGGGGGAACTATGGCTACACCTTC. The rearrangement joins TRBV2 to TRBJ1-2; TRBD1 is a possible D gene (5 bases). Germline-derived CDR1 and CDR2 are SNHLY and FYNNEI. V lost 6 bases to trimming and J lost 2 bases, with 13 bases between them. This CDR3 is built from 14 residues.

This clonotype was counted only a few times. This chain connects TRBV7-2 to TRBJ2-7; TRBD2 agrees at 11 bases. This CDR3 comprises 15 residues. The germline V gene has CDR1 SGHTA and CDR2 FQGNSA. J was trimmed by 1 base and V by 4 bases; bases with no gene match: 3. The DNA for the CDR3 is TGTGCCAGCAGCTGGGCTAGCGGGGGGTCCTACGAGCAGTACTTC. Protein sequence: CASSWASGGSYEQYF.

V and J are TRBV12-3 or TRBV12-4 and TRBJ2-2; tentatively, D is TRBD2 (6 bases). The CDR3 runs to 14 residues. Trimming cost V 7 bases and J 4 bases, with 13 bases left between them. CDR3 residues: CASKEGRVTGELFF. CDR3 bases: TGTGCCAGCAAGGAGGGGCGCGTCACCGGGGAGCTGTTTTTT.

The J gene is TRBJ1-1, the V gene TRBV19; 8 nucleotides align to TRBD1. The germline V gene encodes CDR1 LNHDA and CDR2 SQIVND (reference sequence). This CDR3 has 14 amino acids. V lost 6 bases, J lost 4 bases, and 7 bases stayed unmatched. The CDR3 here is CASSEDRVSTEAFF. The CDR3 nucleotides are TGTGCCAGTAGCGAGGACAGGGTAAGCACTGAAGCTTTCTTT.

Ten or more counts support this clonotype. The chain carries TRBV6-1 and TRBJ2-5; TRBD2 aligns across 12 bases. V trimming: 5 bases; J trimming: 5 bases; junction bases outside the gene matches: 6. The germline CDR1 and CDR2 sequences are MNHNS and SASEGT. This CDR3 is 15 amino acids long. CDR3 amino acids: CASSLGLAGRETQYF. The CDR3, as DNA: TGTGCCAGCAGTCTAGGACTAGCGGGGCGGGAGACCCAGTACTTC.

This clonotype was seen at least ten times. The chain is built from TRBV11-2 and TRBJ2-5; TRBD2 matches 8 bases. The V and J ends lost 1 base and 2 bases, in that order; junction bases with no gene match: 3. The CDR3 has 15 amino acids. The germline gives CDR1 SGHAT, CDR2 FQNNGV. The CDR3 region is CASSLAPSGQETQYF. In DNA form, the CDR3 reads TGTGCCAGCAGCTTAGCGCCTAGCGGGCAAGAGACCCAGTACTTC.